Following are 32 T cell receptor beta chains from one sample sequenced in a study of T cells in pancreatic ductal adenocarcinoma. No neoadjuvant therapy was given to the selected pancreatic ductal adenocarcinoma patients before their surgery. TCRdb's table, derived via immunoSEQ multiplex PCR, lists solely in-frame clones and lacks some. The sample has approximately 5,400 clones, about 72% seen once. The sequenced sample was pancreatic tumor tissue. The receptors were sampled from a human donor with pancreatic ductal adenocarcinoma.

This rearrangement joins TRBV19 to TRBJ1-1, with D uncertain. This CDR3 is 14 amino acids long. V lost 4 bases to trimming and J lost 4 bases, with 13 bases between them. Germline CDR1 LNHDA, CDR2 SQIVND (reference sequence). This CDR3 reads CASSKGDGTTEAFF. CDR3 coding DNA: TGTGCCAGTAGTAAAGGAGACGGAACCACTGAAGCTTTCTTT.

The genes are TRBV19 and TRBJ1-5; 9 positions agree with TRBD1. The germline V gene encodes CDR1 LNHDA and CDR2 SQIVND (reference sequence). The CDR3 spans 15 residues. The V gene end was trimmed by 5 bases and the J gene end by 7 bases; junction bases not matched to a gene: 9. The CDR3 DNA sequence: TGTGCCAGTAGTTCTTGGGGACAGGGTGGACAGCCCCAGCATTTT. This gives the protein CASSSWGQGGQPQHF.

CDR3 nucleotides: TGTGCCAGCAGCTTCGGGGGTTTGGTGACCCAAGATACGCAGTATTTT. Translated, it gives CASSFGGLVTQDTQYF. V usage is TRBV11-1 and J usage is TRBJ2-3; tentative D call: TRBD2 (6 bases). Germline V gene data show CDR1 as SGHAT and CDR2 as FQDESV (reference sequence). V shed 3 bases and J shed 5 bases, with 18 bases lying between them. The CDR3 is 16 residues long.

CDR3 in amino acids: CASSLGATGRDSGNTIYF. DNA for the CDR3: TGTGCCAGCAGCCTAGGGGCCACCGGACGGGACTCTGGAAACACCATATATTTT. The chain is built from TRBV9 and TRBJ1-3; a possible D gene is TRBD1 (5 bases). Germline V gene lookup returns CDR1 SGDLS and CDR2 YYNGEE. The CDR3 is 18 amino acids. The germline V and J ends were trimmed by 4 bases and 0 bases, with 20 bases remaining between them.

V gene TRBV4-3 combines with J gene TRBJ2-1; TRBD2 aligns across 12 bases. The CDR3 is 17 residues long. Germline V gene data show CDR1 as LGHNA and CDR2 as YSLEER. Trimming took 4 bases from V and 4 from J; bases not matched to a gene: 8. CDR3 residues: CASSREQTSGGYNEQFF. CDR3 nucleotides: TGCGCCAGCAGCCGAGAGCAGACTAGCGGGGGATACAATGAGCAGTTCTTC.

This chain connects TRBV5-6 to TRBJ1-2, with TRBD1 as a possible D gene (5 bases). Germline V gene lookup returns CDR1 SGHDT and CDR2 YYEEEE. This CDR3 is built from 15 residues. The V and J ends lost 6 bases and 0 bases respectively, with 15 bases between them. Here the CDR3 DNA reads TGTGCCAGCACCTTACCTGGGGCAGCTAACTATGGCTACACCTTC. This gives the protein CASTLPGAANYGYTF.

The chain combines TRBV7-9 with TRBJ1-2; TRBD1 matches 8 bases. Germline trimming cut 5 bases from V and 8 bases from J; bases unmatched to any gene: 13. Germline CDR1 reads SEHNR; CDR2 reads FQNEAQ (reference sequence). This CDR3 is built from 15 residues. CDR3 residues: CASSPTTGAIRGYTF. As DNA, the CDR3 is TGTGCCAGCAGCCCAACGACAGGGGCAATTAGGGGCTACACCTTC. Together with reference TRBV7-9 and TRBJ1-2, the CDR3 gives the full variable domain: DTGVSQNPRHKITKRGQNVTFRCDPISEHNRLYWYRQTLGQGPEFLTYFQNEAQLEKSRLLSDRFSAERPKGSFSTLEIQRTEQGDSAMYLCASSPTTGAIRGYTFGSGTRLTVV.

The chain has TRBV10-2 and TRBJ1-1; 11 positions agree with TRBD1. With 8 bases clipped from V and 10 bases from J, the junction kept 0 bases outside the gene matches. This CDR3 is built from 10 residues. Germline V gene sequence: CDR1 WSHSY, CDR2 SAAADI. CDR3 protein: CASGTGGAFF. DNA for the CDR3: TGCGCCAGCGGGACAGGGGGAGCTTTCTTT.

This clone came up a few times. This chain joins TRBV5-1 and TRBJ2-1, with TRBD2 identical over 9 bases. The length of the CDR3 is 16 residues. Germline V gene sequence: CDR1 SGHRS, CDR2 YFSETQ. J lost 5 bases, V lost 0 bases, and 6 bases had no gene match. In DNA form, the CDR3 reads TGCGCCAGCAGCTTGGAGCCAGCGGGGGGCAACAATGAGCAGTTCTTC. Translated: CASSLEPAGGNNEQFF.

In DNA, the CDR3 is TGTGCCAGCACCCTGGGGCAGTTCTGGGACGAGCAGTACTTC. Translating it yields CASTLGQFWDEQYF. This chain connects TRBV28 to TRBJ2-7; D may be TRBD1 (5 bases). V was clipped by 7 bases and J by 5 bases, with 18 bases between them. The CDR3 covers 14 residues. Germline V gene lookup returns CDR1 MDHEN and CDR2 SYDVKM. Looking up the rest from reference TRBV28 and TRBJ2-7 gives the full variable domain: DVKVTQSSRYLVKRTGEKVFLECVQDMDHENMFWYRQDPGLGLRLIYFSYDVKMKEKGDIPEGYSVSREKKERFSLILESASTNQTSMYLCASTLGQFWDEQYFGPGTRLTVT.

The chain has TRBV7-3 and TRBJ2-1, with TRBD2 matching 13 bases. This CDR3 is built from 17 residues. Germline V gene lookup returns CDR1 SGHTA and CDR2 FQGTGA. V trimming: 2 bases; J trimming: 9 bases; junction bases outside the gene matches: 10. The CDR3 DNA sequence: TGTGCCAGCAGCTTACGTATGAGGGGACTAGCGGGAAGTGAGCAGTTCTTC. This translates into CASSLRMRGLAGSEQFF. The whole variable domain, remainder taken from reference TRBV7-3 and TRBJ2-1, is GAGVSQTPSNKVTEKGKYVELRCDPISGHTALYWYRQSLGQGPEFLIYFQGTGAADDSGLPNDRFFAVRPEGSVSTLKIQRTERGDSAVYLCASSLRMRGLAGSEQFFGPGTRLTVL.

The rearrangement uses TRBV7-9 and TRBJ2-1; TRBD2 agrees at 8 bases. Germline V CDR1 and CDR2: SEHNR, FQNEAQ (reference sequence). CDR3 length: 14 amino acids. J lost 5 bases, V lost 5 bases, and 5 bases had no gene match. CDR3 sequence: CASSLGGANNEQFF. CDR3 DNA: TGTGCCAGCAGCCTCGGGGGGGCGAACAATGAGCAGTTCTTC.

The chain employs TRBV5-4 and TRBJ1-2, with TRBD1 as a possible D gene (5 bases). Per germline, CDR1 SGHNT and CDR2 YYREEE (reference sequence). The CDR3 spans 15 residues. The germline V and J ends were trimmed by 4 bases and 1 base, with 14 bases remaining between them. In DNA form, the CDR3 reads TGTGCCAGCAGCCGGGGGGGATTTCTTAACTATGGCTACACCTTC. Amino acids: CASSRGGFLNYGYTF.

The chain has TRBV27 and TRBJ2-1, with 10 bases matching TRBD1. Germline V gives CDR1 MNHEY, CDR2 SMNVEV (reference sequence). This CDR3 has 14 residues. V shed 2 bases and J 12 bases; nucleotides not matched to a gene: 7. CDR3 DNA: TGTGCCAGCAGTTTAGGACAGGGGGGTCTTGGGCAGTTCTTC. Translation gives CASSLGQGGLGQFF.

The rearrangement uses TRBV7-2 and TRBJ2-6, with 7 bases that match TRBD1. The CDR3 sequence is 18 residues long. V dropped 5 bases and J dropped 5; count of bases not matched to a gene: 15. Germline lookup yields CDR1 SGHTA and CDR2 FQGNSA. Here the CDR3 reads CASSRTGTANYWANVLTF. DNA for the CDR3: TGTGCCAGCAGCCGAACCGGGACAGCCAATTACTGGGCCAACGTCCTGACTTTC.

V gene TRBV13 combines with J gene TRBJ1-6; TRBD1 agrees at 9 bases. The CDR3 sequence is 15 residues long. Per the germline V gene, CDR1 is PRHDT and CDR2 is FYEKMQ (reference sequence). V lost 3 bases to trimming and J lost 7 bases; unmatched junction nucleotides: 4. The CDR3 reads CASSLGTGLNSPLHF. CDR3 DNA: TGTGCCAGCAGCTTGGGGACAGGGCTAAATTCACCCCTCCACTTT.

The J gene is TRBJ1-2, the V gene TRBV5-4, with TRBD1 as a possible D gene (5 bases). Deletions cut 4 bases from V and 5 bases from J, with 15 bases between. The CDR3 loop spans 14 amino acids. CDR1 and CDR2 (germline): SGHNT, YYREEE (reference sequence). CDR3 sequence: CASSGGTAEYGYTF. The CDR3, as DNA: TGTGCCAGCAGCGGGGGGACGGCTGAATATGGCTACACCTTC.

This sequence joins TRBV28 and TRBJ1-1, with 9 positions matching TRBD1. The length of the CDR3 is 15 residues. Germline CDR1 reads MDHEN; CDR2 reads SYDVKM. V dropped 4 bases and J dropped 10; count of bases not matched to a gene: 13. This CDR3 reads CASSSLTGGASRAFF. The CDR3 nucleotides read TGTGCCAGCAGTTCATTGACAGGGGGGGCTTCGCGAGCTTTCTTT.

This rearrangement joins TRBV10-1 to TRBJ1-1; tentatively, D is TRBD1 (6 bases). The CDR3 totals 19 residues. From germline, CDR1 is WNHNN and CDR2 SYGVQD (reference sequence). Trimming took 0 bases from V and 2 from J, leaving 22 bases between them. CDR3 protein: CASSESVAQNRTANTEAFF. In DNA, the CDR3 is TGCGCCAGCAGTGAGTCCGTGGCGCAGAACAGGACAGCCAACACTGAAGCTTTCTTT.

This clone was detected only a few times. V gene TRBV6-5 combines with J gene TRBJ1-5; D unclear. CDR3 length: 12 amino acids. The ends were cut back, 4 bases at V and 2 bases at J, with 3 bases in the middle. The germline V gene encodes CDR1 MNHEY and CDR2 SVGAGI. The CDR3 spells CASSSGNQPQHF. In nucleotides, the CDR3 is TGTGCCAGCAGTTCGGGCAATCAGCCCCAGCATTTT.

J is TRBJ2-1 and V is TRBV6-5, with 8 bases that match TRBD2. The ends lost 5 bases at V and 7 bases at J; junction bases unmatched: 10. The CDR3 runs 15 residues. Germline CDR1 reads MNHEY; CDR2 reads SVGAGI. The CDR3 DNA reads TGTGCCAGCAGTGCCCCCGGGACTAGAGGGAATGAGCAGTTCTTC. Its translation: CASSAPGTRGNEQFF.

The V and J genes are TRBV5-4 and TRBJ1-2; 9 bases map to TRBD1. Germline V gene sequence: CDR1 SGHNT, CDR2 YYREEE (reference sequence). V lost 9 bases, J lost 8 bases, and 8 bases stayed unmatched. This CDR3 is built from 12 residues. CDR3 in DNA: TGTGCCACTGGGGACAGGGCGGGGGGCTACACCTTC. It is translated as CATGDRAGGYTF.

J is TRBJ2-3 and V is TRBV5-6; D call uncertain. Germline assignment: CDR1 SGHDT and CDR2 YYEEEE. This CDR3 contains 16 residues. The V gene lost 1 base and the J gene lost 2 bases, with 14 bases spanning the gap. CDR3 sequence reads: CASSLPGRSNTDTQYF. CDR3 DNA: TGTGCCAGCAGCTTGCCCGGTCGAAGTAACACAGATACGCAGTATTTT.

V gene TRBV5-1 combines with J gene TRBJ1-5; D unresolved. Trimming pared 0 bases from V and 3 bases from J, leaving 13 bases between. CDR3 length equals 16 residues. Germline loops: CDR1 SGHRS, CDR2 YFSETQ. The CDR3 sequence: CASSLAPRRDNQPQHF. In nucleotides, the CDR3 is TGCGCCAGCAGCTTGGCCCCTCGGCGGGACAATCAGCCCCAGCATTTT.

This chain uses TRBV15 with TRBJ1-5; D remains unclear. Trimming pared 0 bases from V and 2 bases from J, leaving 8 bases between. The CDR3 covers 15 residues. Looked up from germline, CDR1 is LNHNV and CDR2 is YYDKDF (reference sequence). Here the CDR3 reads CATSRDPGGNQPQHF. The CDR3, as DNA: TGTGCCACCAGCAGAGATCCCGGGGGCAATCAGCCCCAGCATTTT.

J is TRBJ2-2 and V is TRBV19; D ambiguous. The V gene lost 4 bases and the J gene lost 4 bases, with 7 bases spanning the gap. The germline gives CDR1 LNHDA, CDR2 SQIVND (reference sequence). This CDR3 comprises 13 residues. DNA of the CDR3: TGTGCCAGTAGTAACACCTTCACCGGGGAGCTGTTTTTT. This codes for CASSNTFTGELFF.

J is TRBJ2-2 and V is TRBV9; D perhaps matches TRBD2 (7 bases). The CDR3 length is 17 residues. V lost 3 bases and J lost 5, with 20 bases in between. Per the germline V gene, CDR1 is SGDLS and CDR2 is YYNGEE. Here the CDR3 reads CASSGHWGGRGTGELFF. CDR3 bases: TGTGCCAGCAGCGGACATTGGGGGGGCCGAGGGACCGGGGAGCTGTTTTTT.

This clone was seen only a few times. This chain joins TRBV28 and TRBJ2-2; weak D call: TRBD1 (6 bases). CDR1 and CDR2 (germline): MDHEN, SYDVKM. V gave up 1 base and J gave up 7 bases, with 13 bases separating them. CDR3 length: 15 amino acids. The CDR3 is CASSLLTGPSGELFF. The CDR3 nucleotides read TGTGCCAGCAGTTTATTAACAGGGCCCAGCGGGGAGCTGTTTTTT. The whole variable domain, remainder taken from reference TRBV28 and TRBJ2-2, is DVKVTQSSRYLVKRTGEKVFLECVQDMDHENMFWYRQDPGLGLRLIYFSYDVKMKEKGDIPEGYSVSREKKERFSLILESASTNQTSMYLCASSLLTGPSGELFFGEGSRLTVL.

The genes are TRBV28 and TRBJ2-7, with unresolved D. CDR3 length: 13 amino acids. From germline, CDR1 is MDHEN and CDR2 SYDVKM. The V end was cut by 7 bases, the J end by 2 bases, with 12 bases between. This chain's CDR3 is CASTSWATYEQYF. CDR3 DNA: TGTGCCAGCACTTCCTGGGCCACCTACGAGCAGTACTTC.

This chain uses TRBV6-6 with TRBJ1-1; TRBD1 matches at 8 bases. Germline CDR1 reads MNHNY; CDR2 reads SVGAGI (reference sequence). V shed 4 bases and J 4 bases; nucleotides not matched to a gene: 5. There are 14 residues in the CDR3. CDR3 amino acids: CASSSSTGGTEAFF. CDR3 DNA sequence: TGTGCCAGCAGTTCGTCCACAGGGGGCACTGAAGCTTTCTTT.

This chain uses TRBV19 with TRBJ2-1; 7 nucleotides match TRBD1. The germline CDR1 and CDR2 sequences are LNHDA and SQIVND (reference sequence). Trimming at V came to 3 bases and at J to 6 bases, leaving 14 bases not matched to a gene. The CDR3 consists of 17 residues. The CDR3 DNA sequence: TGTGCCAGTAGTATCCGACAGGGAGTAAGGACATCCAATGAGCAGTTCTTC. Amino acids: CASSIRQGVRTSNEQFF.

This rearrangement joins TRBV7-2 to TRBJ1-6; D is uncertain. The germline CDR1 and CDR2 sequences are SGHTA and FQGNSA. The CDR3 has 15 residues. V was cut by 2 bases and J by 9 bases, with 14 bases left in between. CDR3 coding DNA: TGTGCCAGCAGCTTACAGAGTAGAGGTGGTTCACCCCTCCACTTT. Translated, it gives CASSLQSRGGSPLHF. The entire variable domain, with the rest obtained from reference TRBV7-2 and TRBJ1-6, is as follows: GAGVSQSPSNKVTEKGKDVELRCDPISGHTALYWYRQSLGQGLEFLIYFQGNSAPDKSGLPSDRFSAERTGGSVSTLTIQRTQQEDSAVYLCASSLQSRGGSPLHFGNGTRLTVT.